The sequence of this TCR beta chain was determined in a study of blood T cell repertoires in COVID-19. Study background: Samples representing acute and convalescent COVID-19 were sourced from the United States, Italy and Spain. PBMCs, B-cell-depleted T cells, or T cells were the source of the cDNA or gDNA that made up the material.

Per the study methods: Amplified reference gene primers provided the basis for estimating nucleated cell counts. Clones were sequenced by immunoSEQ multiplex PCR, and TCRdb holds only the in-frame ones, with some missing. That table supplies the V and J calls and clone size; D and trimming were determined from the DNA. The sample lists 90,000 to 120,000 clones; approximately 93% were seen once. This CDR3 is 14 amino acids long. Per the germline V gene, CDR1 is SGDLS and CDR2 is YYNGEE. The trim removed 2 bases at V and 4 bases at J, leaving 5 bases unmatched. The source is a man aged 55 to 70 with acute or convalescent COVID-19. Material for sequencing was peripheral blood. The chain recombines TRBV9 with TRBJ2-5, with 7 nucleotides matching TRBD2. Written as DNA, the CDR3 is TGTGCCAGCAGCGTTGGCGGCGGGAGAGAGACCCAGTACTTC. Translated: CASSVGGGRETQYF.